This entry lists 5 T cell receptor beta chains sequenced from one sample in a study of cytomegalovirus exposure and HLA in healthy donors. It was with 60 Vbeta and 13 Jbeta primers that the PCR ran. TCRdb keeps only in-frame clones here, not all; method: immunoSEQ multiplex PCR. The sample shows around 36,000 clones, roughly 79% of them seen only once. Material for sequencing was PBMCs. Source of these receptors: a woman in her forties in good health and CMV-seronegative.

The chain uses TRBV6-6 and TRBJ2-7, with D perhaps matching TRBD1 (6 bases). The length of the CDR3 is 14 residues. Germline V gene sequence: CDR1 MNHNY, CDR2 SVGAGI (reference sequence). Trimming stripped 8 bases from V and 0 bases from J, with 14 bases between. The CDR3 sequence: CASASQGISYEQYV. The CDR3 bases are TGTGCCAGCGCCTCTCAGGGGATCTCCTACGAGCAGTACGTC.

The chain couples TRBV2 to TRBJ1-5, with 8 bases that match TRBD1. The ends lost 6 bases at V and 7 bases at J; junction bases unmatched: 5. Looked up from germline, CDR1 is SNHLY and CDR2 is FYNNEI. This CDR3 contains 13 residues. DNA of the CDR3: TGTGCCAGCAGCGCCGACAGGGGACAGCCCCAGCATTTT. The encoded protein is CASSADRGQPQHF. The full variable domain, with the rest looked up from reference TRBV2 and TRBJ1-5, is EPEVTQTPSHQVTQMGQEVILRCVPISNHLYFYWYRQILGQKVEFLVSFYNNEISEKSEIFDDQFSVERPDGSNFTLKIRSTKLEDSAMYFCASSADRGQPQHFGDGTRLSIL.

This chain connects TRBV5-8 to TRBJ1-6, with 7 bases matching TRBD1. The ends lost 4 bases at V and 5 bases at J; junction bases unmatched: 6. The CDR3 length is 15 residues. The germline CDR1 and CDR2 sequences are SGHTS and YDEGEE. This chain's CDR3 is CASSQGTVNNSPLHF. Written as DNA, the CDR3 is TGTGCCAGCAGCCAAGGGACAGTGAATAATTCACCCCTCCACTTT.

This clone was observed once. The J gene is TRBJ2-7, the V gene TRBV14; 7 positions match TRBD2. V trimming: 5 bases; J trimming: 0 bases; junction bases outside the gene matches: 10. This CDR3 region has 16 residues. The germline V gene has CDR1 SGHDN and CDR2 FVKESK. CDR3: CASSVTGTKSSYEQYF. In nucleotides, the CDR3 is TGTGCCAGCAGCGTTACCGGGACTAAAAGCTCCTACGAGCAGTACTTC. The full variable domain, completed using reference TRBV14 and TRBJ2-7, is EAGVTQFPSHSVIEKGQTVTLRCDPISGHDNLYWYRRVMGKEIKFLLHFVKESKQDESGMPNNRFLAERTGGTYSTLKVQPAELEDSGVYFCASSVTGTKSSYEQYFGPGTRLTVT.

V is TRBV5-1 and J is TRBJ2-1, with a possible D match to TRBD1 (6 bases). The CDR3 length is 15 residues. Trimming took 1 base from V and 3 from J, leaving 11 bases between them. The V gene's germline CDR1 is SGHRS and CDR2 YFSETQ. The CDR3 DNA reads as TGCGCCAGCAGCTTGAGACAGGCCTACTACAATGAGCAGTTCTTC. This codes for CASSLRQAYYNEQFF.